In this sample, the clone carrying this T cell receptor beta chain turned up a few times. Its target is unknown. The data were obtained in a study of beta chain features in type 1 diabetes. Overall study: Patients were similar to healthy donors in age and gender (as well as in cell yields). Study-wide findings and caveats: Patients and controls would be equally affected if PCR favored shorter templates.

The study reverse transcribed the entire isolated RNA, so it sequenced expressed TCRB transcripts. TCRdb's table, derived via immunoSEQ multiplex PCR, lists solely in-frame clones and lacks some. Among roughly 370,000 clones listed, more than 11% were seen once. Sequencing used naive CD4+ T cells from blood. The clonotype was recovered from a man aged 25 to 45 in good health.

The DNA of the CDR3 is TGTGCCAGCAGCTCTTCGACTAGCCGGAGCTCCTACAATGAGCAGTTCTTC. Translation: CASSSSTSRSSYNEQFF. The V gene is TRBV7-3, the J gene TRBJ2-1; TRBD2 agrees at 7 bases. CDR1 is SGHTA, CDR2 FQGTGA, per germline. Trimming removed 4 bases from V and 0 bases from J; junction bases left unmatched: 9. There are 17 residues in the CDR3. The full variable domain, in which reference TRBV7-3 and TRBJ2-1 provide the parts outside the CDR3, is GAGVSQTPSNKVTEKGKYVELRCDPISGHTALYWYRQSLGQGPEFLIYFQGTGAADDSGLPNDRFFAVRPEGSVSTLKIQRTERGDSAVYLCASSSSTSRSSYNEQFFGPGTRLTVL.